A selection of T cell receptor beta chains follows, all from one sample in a study of T-cell memory formation after mild COVID-19. Using its own MiXCR run on the 5' RACE reads, TCRdb lists one record per CDR3 protein. The sample lists 200,000 to 250,000 distinct CDR3 sequences, 16% occurring once. Sequencing input: PBMCs or a T cell subset sorted from them (not recorded which). These receptors came from a man between 18 and 29 years old who had mild COVID-19 (a few samples of this study predate the infection). Cell type and time point are not known. Both conserved end residues are part of each CDR3. D genes are given only for firm matches. The size of a clone is reported for some rows only, either as once, few or many, or as a class for expanded clones.

CDR3aa: CASSLAGPGDYGYTF
CDR3nt: TGCGCCAGCAGCTTGGCCGGCCCGGGAGACTATGGCTACACCTTC
abundance: few
j_gene: TRBJ1-2
v_gene: TRBV5-1
d_gene: .
len: 15

CDR3aa: CASSPEWGFIQYF
CDR3nt: TGCGCCAGCAGCCCCGAATGGGGGTTCATTCAGTACTTC
abundance: many
j_gene: TRBJ2-4
v_gene: TRBV4-3
d_gene: .
len: 13

CDR3aa: CASSLSEVVGKLFF
CDR3nt: TGTGCCAGCAGCTTGTCCGAGGTAGTCGGAAAACTGTTTTTT
abundance: few
j_gene: TRBJ1-4
v_gene: TRBV7-9
d_gene: .
len: 14

CDR3aa: CASSPTTDTQYF
CDR3nt: TGTGCCAGCAGTCCGACCACAGATACGCAGTATTTT
abundance: many
j_gene: TRBJ2-3
v_gene: TRBV6-6
d_gene: .
len: 12

CDR3aa: CASRWTGAGGYTF
CDR3nt: TGTGCCAGCAGATGGACAGGGGCGGGTGGCTACACCTTC
abundance: .
j_gene: TRBJ1-2
v_gene: TRBV12-3/TRBV12-4
d_gene: TRBD1
len: 13

CDR3aa: CASSSPLGSNEQFF
CDR3nt: TGTGCCAGCAGCTCCCCCCTAGGGAGTAATGAGCAGTTCTTC
abundance: .
j_gene: TRBJ2-1
v_gene: TRBV7-9
d_gene: .
len: 14

CDR3aa: CASSPGQSLRSDQFF
CDR3nt: TGCGCCAGCAGCCCCGGACAGTCCCTGCGATCCGATCAGTTCTTC
abundance: few
j_gene: TRBJ2-1
v_gene: TRBV5-1
d_gene: .
len: 15

CDR3aa: CASSFYGGADTQYF
CDR3nt: TGCGCCAGCAGCTTTTACGGGGGGGCAGATACGCAGTATTTT
abundance: many
j_gene: TRBJ2-3
v_gene: TRBV5-1
d_gene: TRBD2
len: 14

CDR3aa: CASTTGRQETQYF
CDR3nt: TGTGCCAGCACTACAGGGCGACAAGAGACCCAGTACTTC
abundance: .
j_gene: TRBJ2-5
v_gene: TRBV7-6
d_gene: .
len: 13

CDR3aa: CASSRDSNYGYTF
CDR3nt: TGTGCCAGCAGCCGTGACAGTAACTATGGCTACACCTTC
abundance: many
j_gene: TRBJ1-2
v_gene: TRBV5-1
d_gene: .
len: 13

CDR3aa: CASSSDRPNEKLFF
CDR3nt: TGTGCCAGCAGTTCTGACAGGCCCAATGAAAAACTGTTTTTT
abundance: few
j_gene: TRBJ1-4
v_gene: TRBV12-3/TRBV12-4
d_gene: .
len: 14

CDR3aa: CSATPGAGETQYF
CDR3nt: TGCAGTGCTACCCCGGGGGCAGGAGAGACCCAGTACTTC
abundance: few
j_gene: TRBJ2-5
v_gene: TRBV20-1
d_gene: .
len: 13

CDR3aa: CASSQALGSGGDEQFF
CDR3nt: TGTGCCAGCAGCCAGGCCCTGGGTAGCGGGGGGGATGAGCAGTTCTTC
abundance: many
j_gene: TRBJ2-1
v_gene: TRBV4-2
d_gene: TRBD2
len: 16

CDR3aa: CASKRDKTEAFF
CDR3nt: TGCGCCAGCAAGAGGGACAAGACTGAAGCTTTCTTT
abundance: few
j_gene: TRBJ1-1
v_gene: TRBV5-1
d_gene: .
len: 12

CDR3aa: CASSPTGLAGFTGELFF
CDR3nt: TGCGCCAGCAGCCCCACTGGGCTAGCGGGGTTCACCGGGGAGCTGTTTTTT
abundance: .
j_gene: TRBJ2-2
v_gene: TRBV4-3
d_gene: TRBD2
len: 17

CDR3aa: CASTLVSGREQYF
CDR3nt: TGCGCCAGCACCCTTGTATCGGGGCGCGAGCAGTACTTC
abundance: many
j_gene: TRBJ2-7
v_gene: TRBV5-1
d_gene: .
len: 13

CDR3aa: CASGRSGAYNEQFF
CDR3nt: TGTGCCAGCGGCCGTAGCGGGGCCTACAATGAGCAGTTCTTC
abundance: few
j_gene: TRBJ2-1
v_gene: TRBV7-3
d_gene: TRBD2
len: 14

CDR3aa: CASSWGQGTEAFF
CDR3nt: TGTGCCAGCAGTTGGGGACAGGGGACTGAAGCTTTCTTT
abundance: .
j_gene: TRBJ1-1
v_gene: TRBV5-6
d_gene: TRBD1
len: 13

CDR3aa: CASSQDLMTQTNEQFF
CDR3nt: TGCGCCAGCAGCCAAGATTTAATGACACAGACCAATGAGCAGTTCTTC
abundance: few
j_gene: TRBJ2-1
v_gene: TRBV4-1
d_gene: .
len: 16

CDR3aa: CASSSRLETQYF
CDR3nt: TGTGCCAGCAGCTCAAGGTTGGAGACCCAGTACTTC
abundance: few
j_gene: TRBJ2-5
v_gene: TRBV11-2
d_gene: .
len: 12

CDR3aa: CASSPGNPNTEAFF
CDR3nt: TGTGCCAGCTCACCAGGGAATCCCAACACTGAAGCTTTCTTT
abundance: few
j_gene: TRBJ1-1
v_gene: TRBV18
d_gene: .
len: 14

CDR3aa: CASSLSGTNTDTQYF
CDR3nt: TGCGCCAGCAGCTTGAGCGGGACTAACACAGATACGCAGTATTTT
abundance: .
j_gene: TRBJ2-3
v_gene: TRBV5-1
d_gene: TRBD2
len: 15

CDR3aa: CSAPTARGFGNTIYF
CDR3nt: TGCAGTGCCCCTACCGCCAGGGGATTTGGAAACACCATATATTTT
abundance: .
j_gene: TRBJ1-3
v_gene: TRBV20-1
d_gene: .
len: 15

CDR3aa: CASSPVGSSEQYF
CDR3nt: TGTGCCAGCAGCCCCGTGGGGTCGAGCGAGCAGTACTTC
abundance: .
j_gene: TRBJ2-7
v_gene: TRBV7-9
d_gene: .
len: 13

CDR3aa: CAARDVAEKLFF
CDR3nt: TGTGCCGCCAGGGACGTAGCTGAAAAACTGTTTTTT
abundance: .
j_gene: TRBJ1-4
v_gene: TRBV28
d_gene: .
len: 12